Detailed here is one T cell receptor (beta chain). It lacks a known antigen. No clone much larger than this one lies a single base away; base qualities are absent. Collaborating institutions collected whole blood in K2EDTA tubes following their own protocols. For TCRbeta analysis, collaborators shipped samples as frozen whole blood, isolated PBMCs, or DNA extracted from either of those sample types. TCRbeta CDR3 regions were amplified from genomic DNA using the immunoSEQ Assay, a bias-controlled multiplex PCR. In the paper's pipeline: The number of nucleated cells in each sample was estimated from the amplification of reference gene primers within the assay. Sequence reads were collapsed and filtered to measure the absolute abundance of every unique TCRbeta CDR3 rearrangement. For each sample, productive Simpson clonality was calculated by taking the square root of Simpson's diversity index across productive rearrangements. TCRdb took this table from immuneACCESS and kept in-frame rearrangements with V and J called. Such tables lack part of the clones; where checked against another copy, unresolved V genes explain under half of the gap, and the rest is unexplained. V and J calls and clone size follow that table, whereas D and trimming were derived from the DNA. Across this sample there are about 90,000 clones, with about 90% seen only once. Of the sample, about 1.7% falls within the top ten clones.

These data belong to a study of blood T cell repertoires in COVID-19 (TCRdb year 2020). Context from the whole study: Collaborator samples came from the United States, Italy and Spain and covered acute and convalescent phases of COVID-19. The material from the prospective study consisted of cDNA or gDNA derived from T cells, B-cell-depleted T cells, or PBMCs. The dataset comprised deeply sampled blood TCRbeta repertoires from subjects exposed to, actively infected with, or recovered from COVID-19. The repertoires were released in a freely available public database intended as a resource for research on the immune response to SARS-CoV-2. Samples came from the ongoing ImmuneRACE study (first 160 participants) plus 1,254 subjects from 6 global collaborators. Sample metadata almost always included a de-identified subject ID, COVID-19 status, age in years and sex. Where available, HLA class I and class II types were taken from metadata supplied by the sample provider and were not determined by assay-based typing. Results the study describes overall, beyond this receptor: Clinical and demographic metadata were provided uncurated, with the amount varying by source and participant.

Sequencing was done on a sample of peripheral blood. The receptor was derived from a human donor with active COVID-19. The donor label of this sample is uncertain.

In nucleotides, the sequence is TGTGCCAGCAGGCCAGGGGAGGGGAAACTGTTTTTT. Its protein product is CASRPGEGKLFF. The rearrangement combines TRBV7-2 with TRBJ1-4; D gene: possibly TRBD1, on 6 matching bases. The germline V gene supplies CDR1 SGHTA and CDR2 FQGNSA. V and J are truncated by 6 bases and 11 bases respectively, leaving an intervening sequence of 13 bases. Counted from cysteine to phenylalanine, this CDR3 has 12 amino acids. Just CDR3 DNA is preserved here, 36 bases in frame from base 1.